The entry that follows covers one TCR beta chain sequence. The table came from immunoSEQ multiplex PCR; TCRdb's copy has only in-frame clones and leaves some out. The sample shows fewer than 60,000 clones, just under 95% of them seen only once. These data originate in a study of T cell changes during pregnancy in multiple sclerosis. This sample comprised CD8+ T cells from peripheral blood mononuclear cells, obtained in the first trimester of pregnancy. The receptor was derived from a female donor with multiple sclerosis, enrolled in a pregnancy study.

The CDR3 sequence: CASSLSKSGSGYEQYF. The CDR3 bases are TGTGCCAGCAGTTTATCGAAAAGCGGGAGCGGCTACGAGCAGTACTTC. The chain uses TRBV27 and TRBJ2-7, with 8 nucleotides matching TRBD2. Germline V gene lookup returns CDR1 MNHEY and CDR2 SMNVEV (reference sequence). V was clipped by 0 bases and J by 3 bases; unmatched bases: 7. The CDR3 has 16 residues.